This T cell receptor (beta chain) was profiled in a study of molecular identifiers for immune sequencing clone quantification. Whole-study context: Within a replicate experiment, RNA obtained from either about 20,000 or 100,000 naive CD8 cells was divided into five aliquots, and four of those aliquots were then sequenced. General observations from the study: Among 920,000 or so naive cells, as was reported, spiked Jurkat TCR RNA from one cell was detectable. For effector cells, clones above 20 RNA copies held over 98% of molecules; for naive cells, under 1%. Clone sizes could be underestimated for highly expanded clones when identical TCR molecules share a barcode.

Per the germline V gene, CDR1 is SEHNR and CDR2 is FQNEAQ (reference sequence). This CDR3 has 15 amino acids. The V gene lost 5 bases and the J gene lost 4 bases, with 15 bases spanning the gap. TCRdb processed the PCR reads anew with MiXCR; each CDR3 protein has one entry. The table lists nearly 650,000 distinct CDR3 sequences, roughly 27% of them singletons. A note on this clonotype: What it binds is not known.

This clonotype originated in a human donor in good health. Some libraries in this study had Jurkat cell RNA spiked in. Sequencing was done on a sample of naive CD8+ T cells from blood, with Jurkat cell RNA spiked in. The subset was: FACS-sorted CD8+CD4-CCR7+CD45RA+ naive T cells. This chain connects TRBV7-9 to TRBJ2-1; a weak D match, TRBD1 (6 bases). CDR3 sequence reads: CASSPGTGRYNEQFF. The CDR3 region has the DNA TGTGCCAGCAGCCCTGGTACAGGGAGATACAATGAGCAGTTCTTC.